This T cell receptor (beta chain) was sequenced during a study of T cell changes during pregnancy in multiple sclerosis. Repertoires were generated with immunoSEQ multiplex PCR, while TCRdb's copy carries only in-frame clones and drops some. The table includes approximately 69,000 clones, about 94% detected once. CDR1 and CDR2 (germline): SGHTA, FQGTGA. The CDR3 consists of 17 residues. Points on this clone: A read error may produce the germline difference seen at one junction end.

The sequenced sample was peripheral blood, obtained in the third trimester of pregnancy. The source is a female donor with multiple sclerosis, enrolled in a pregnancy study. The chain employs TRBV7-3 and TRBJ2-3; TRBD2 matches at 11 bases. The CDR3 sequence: CASSLTLTSGNTDTQYF. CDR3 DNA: TGTGCCAGCAGCCTAACCCTGACTAGCGGGAACACAGATACGCAGTATTTT.